These 14 T cell receptor beta chains were sequenced from one sample in a study of T-cell memory formation after mild COVID-19. One entry per CDR3 protein, called by TCRdb with MiXCR from the 5' RACE reads. Of some 50,000 distinct CDR3 sequences in the sample, roughly 12% were seen once. Sequencing used PBMCs or a T cell subset sorted from them (not recorded which). The receptor set was obtained from a man between 18 and 29 years old who had mild COVID-19 (a few samples of this study predate the infection). Cell type and time point are not known.

This clonotype has a handful of counts. The chain employs TRBV7-2 and TRBJ1-2, with TRBD1 identical over 7 bases. V shed 4 bases, J shed 8 bases, and the junction held 10 bases outside the gene matches. CDR3 length: 14 residues. Germline assignment: CDR1 SGHTA and CDR2 FQGNSA. CDR3 sequence reads: CASSSSRQGQGYTF. The CDR3 region has the DNA TGTGCCAGCAGCTCCTCAAGACAGGGACAGGGCTACACCTTC.

This clonotype was counted ten times or more. The chain couples TRBV6-2 or TRBV6-3 to TRBJ2-7; D is unresolved. Between the trimmed V and J ends, which lost 2 bases and 0 bases, there was a span of 11 bases. Germline V CDR1 and CDR2: MNHEY, SVGEGT. The CDR3 covers 15 residues. In DNA form, the CDR3 reads TGTGCCAGCAGTTACGCAGCTTCGAGCTCCTACGAGCAGTACGTC. Its protein is CASSYAASSSYEQYV.

This clonotype was observed a handful of times. The chain employs TRBV5-1 and TRBJ1-2; tentative D call: TRBD1 (5 bases). Germline CDR1 and CDR2: SGHRS and YFSETQ. This CDR3 spans 14 amino acids. Trimming left V 4 bases short and J 5 bases short, with 15 bases between. This chain's CDR3 is CASSSGAEGYGYTF. DNA for the CDR3: TGCGCCAGCAGCAGTGGGGCAGAAGGATATGGCTACACCTTC.

V usage is TRBV29-1 and J usage is TRBJ2-1; TRBD2 might be the D (5 bases). The CDR3 covers 17 residues. The ends were cut back, 8 bases at V and 6 bases at J, with 29 bases in the middle. In germline, CDR1 is SQVTM, CDR2 ANQGSEA. The CDR3 DNA reads as TGCAGCCCCGTACAAAATGGGCTGGGAGTTCTCGGCAATGAGCAGTTCTTC. Its translation is CSPVQNGLGVLGNEQFF.

This clonotype has a count of ten or more. V is TRBV9 and J is TRBJ2-5; the match to TRBD2 covers 10 bases. The CDR3 contains 14 residues. J lost 4 bases, V lost 4 bases, and 4 bases had no gene match. Per the germline V gene, CDR1 is SGDLS and CDR2 is YYNGEE. CDR3 residues: CASSSRTSGETQYF. CDR3 DNA: TGTGCCAGCAGCTCCAGGACTAGCGGAGAGACCCAGTACTTC.

The chain recombines TRBV6-2 or TRBV6-3 with TRBJ1-5; 7 bases are a match to TRBD1. Germline V lookup: CDR1 MNHEY, CDR2 SVGEGT. This CDR3 is 13 amino acids long. Unmatched junction bases numbered 1, after V lost 5 bases and J lost 3 bases. The CDR3 nucleotides are TGTGCCAGCAGTGGGACAGACAATCAGCCCCAGCATTTT. Protein sequence: CASSGTDNQPQHF.

The chain couples TRBV9 to TRBJ2-1; TRBD2 aligns across 9 bases. The CDR3 totals 16 residues. CDR1 SGDLS and CDR2 YYNGEE come from the germline V gene. V was clipped by 3 bases and J by 8 bases; unmatched bases: 12. CDR3 protein: CASSASGGLARDEQFF. Written as DNA, the CDR3 is TGTGCCAGCAGCGCTAGTGGGGGACTAGCTCGTGATGAGCAGTTCTTC.

This clonotype showed up just a few times. The CDR3 DNA reads as TGTGCCAGCAGCTGGCAGGTCCGTCCCGGCAACGTCCTGACTTTC. Encoded protein: CASSWQVRPGNVLTF. The V and J genes are TRBV7-2 and TRBJ2-6; D uncertain. The V and J ends lost 4 bases and 9 bases respectively, with 16 bases between them. The CDR3 spans 15 residues. Germline V gene lookup returns CDR1 SGHTA and CDR2 FQGNSA.

This chain connects TRBV5-6 to TRBJ2-4; no clear D gene. Trimming took off 1 base at V and 6 bases at J, with 5 bases between the two ends. Germline lookup yields CDR1 SGHDT and CDR2 YYEEEE. The CDR3 covers 12 residues. DNA of the CDR3: TGTGCCAGCAGCTTGTGGGGAAACATTCAGTACTTC. The encoded protein is CASSLWGNIQYF.

In its sample, this clonotype was seen many times. This rearrangement joins TRBV20-1 to TRBJ2-5, with D possibly TRBD1 on 6 matching bases. The germline V gene has CDR1 DFQATT and CDR2 SNEGSKA (reference sequence). The CDR3 runs to 15 residues. V was cut by 7 bases and J by 5 bases, with 23 bases left in between. CDR3 DNA sequence: TGCAGTGTACGACCCAACAGGGACCCATGGGAGACCCAGTACTTC. This codes for CSVRPNRDPWETQYF.

The chain couples TRBV11-2 to TRBJ1-2; 8 nucleotides line up with TRBD1. V was pared by 1 base and J by 4 bases, with 5 bases of the junction left unmatched. CDR3 length: 15 residues. CDR1 is SGHAT, CDR2 FQNNGV, per germline. The chain's CDR3 is CASSLGRGLGYGYTF. CDR3 bases: TGTGCCAGCAGCTTAGGCAGGGGGCTGGGCTATGGCTACACCTTC.

V and J are TRBV5-1 and TRBJ2-2; D is unresolved. From germline, CDR1 is SGHRS and CDR2 YFSETQ. The CDR3 totals 15 residues. V was cut by 0 bases and J by 0 bases, with 6 bases left in between. The CDR3 bases are TGCGCCAGCAGCTTGGTACTGTCGAACACCGGGGAGCTGTTTTTT. This codes for CASSLVLSNTGELFF.

V gene TRBV6-5 combines with J gene TRBJ2-1; 8 nucleotides align to TRBD2. This CDR3 comprises 14 residues. Germline CDR1 reads MNHEY; CDR2 reads SVGAGI. The trim removed 6 bases at V and 9 bases at J, leaving 10 bases unmatched. This CDR3 reads CASRSGTRTGEQFF. The CDR3 DNA reads TGTGCCAGCAGATCCGGGACTAGAACGGGTGAGCAGTTCTTC.

The J gene is TRBJ2-7, the V gene TRBV18, with D perhaps matching TRBD1 or TRBD2 (6 bases each). This CDR3 has 15 amino acids. V was cut by 2 bases and J by 3 bases, with 14 bases left in between. The germline CDR1 and CDR2 sequences are KGHSH and LQKENI. The CDR3 bases are TGTGCCAGCTCACCAGTGACAGGAGGGGACTACGAGCAGTACTTC. This sequence encodes CASSPVTGGDYEQYF.